The 5 T cell receptor beta chains listed next were all sequenced from one sample in a study of beta chain features in type 1 diabetes. Reverse transcription of all isolated RNA meant that expressed TCRB transcripts were sequenced. Profiled with immunoSEQ multiplex PCR; TCRdb holds only in-frame clones, not every one. This table holds under 400,000 clones, around 20% found once. Sequenced sample: naive CD4+ T cells from blood. The receptor set was obtained from a woman younger than 30 in good health.

A few counts support this clone. The chain has TRBV11-2 and TRBJ1-1; D not certain. CDR3 length: 14 residues. V was pared by 3 bases and J by 2 bases, with 10 bases between. Germline V lookup: CDR1 SGHAT, CDR2 FQNNGV. CDR3 coding DNA: TGTGCCAGCAGCTTGGCAGGCCCCAACACTGAAGCTTTCTTT. Translation gives CASSLAGPNTEAFF.

This clone was picked up a small number of times. The J gene is TRBJ2-7, the V gene TRBV27; D is possibly TRBD1 (7 bases). The CDR3 contains 15 residues. The germline gives CDR1 MNHEY, CDR2 SMNVEV (reference sequence). V dropped 6 bases and J dropped 3 bases, with 18 bases sitting between them. The CDR3 loop reads CASRAGGQTFYEQYF. DNA for the CDR3: TGTGCCAGCAGGGCCGGGGGACAGACCTTCTACGAGCAGTACTTC.

The sample holds a few counts of this clone. The rearrangement uses TRBV27 and TRBJ2-7, with D perhaps TRBD1 (6 bases). The germline V gene encodes CDR1 MNHEY and CDR2 SMNVEV (reference sequence). The CDR3 totals 15 residues. Between the trimmed V and J ends, which lost 1 base and 0 bases, there was a span of 10 bases. The CDR3 spells CASSLFGGLSYEQYF. The DNA for the CDR3 is TGTGCCAGCAGTTTATTTGGGGGCCTCTCCTACGAGCAGTACTTC.

V is TRBV4-1 and J is TRBJ2-7; no firm D call. The CDR3 is 14 residues long. V was cut by 5 bases and J by 4 bases, with 15 bases left in between. Germline CDR1 MGHRA, CDR2 YSYEKL. In nucleotides, the CDR3 is TGCGCCAGCAGCGGCGTGGGTCAGAGGTACGAGCAGTACTTC. This gives the protein CASSGVGQRYEQYF.

The V gene is TRBV15, the J gene TRBJ2-4; possibly TRBD2 for D (6 bases). The CDR3 extends over 17 amino acids. CDR1 LNHNV and CDR2 YYDKDF come from the germline V gene (reference sequence). Trimming removed 0 bases from V and 0 bases from J, with 12 bases in between. The CDR3 region has the DNA TGTGCCACCAGCAGAGACGGGGGAACTGTAGCCAAAAACATTCAGTACTTC. Its translation: CATSRDGGTVAKNIQYF.